What follows are 4 T cell receptor beta chains derived from one specimen sequenced in a study of T cell repertoires in cytomegalovirus infection. TCRdb re-derived calls from the reads in MiXCR, one entry per CDR3 protein. The sample carries 150,000 to 200,000 distinct CDR3 sequences, roughly 14% recorded once. The sequencing sample was made of PBMCs. The receptors originated from a human donor in good health (CMV status not recorded). Some clones in this sample may be carry-over from other donors' samples.

This clonotype was observed many times. The rearrangement joins TRBV7-9 to TRBJ2-3; 7 bases map to TRBD2. The germline gives CDR1 SEHNR, CDR2 FQNEAQ (reference sequence). This CDR3 spans 14 amino acids. Trimming took 5 bases from V and 4 from J; bases not matched to a gene: 6. CDR3 sequence (DNA): TGTGCCAGCAGCCCCTCCGCGGGGGCAGATACGCAGTATTTT. It yields the protein CASSPSAGADTQYF. The variable domain in full, completed from reference TRBV7-9 and TRBJ2-3, reads DTGVSQNPRHKITKRGQNVTFRCDPISEHNRLYWYRQTLGQGPEFLTYFQNEAQLEKSRLLSDRFSAERPKGSFSTLEIQRTEQGDSAMYLCASSPSAGADTQYFGPGTRLTVL.

This clonotype has just a few counts. The junction differs from germline at one of its ends, possibly a read error. The rearrangement uses TRBV11-2 and TRBJ1-1; D unresolved. Germline CDR1 reads SGHAT; CDR2 reads FQNNGV. This CDR3 contains 15 residues. CDR3 residues: CASSIEGWQVTEAFF. CDR3 sequence (DNA): TGTGCCAGCAGCATAGAAGGATGGCAAGTCACTGAAGCTTTCTTT.

The rearrangement uses TRBV10-3 and TRBJ1-2, with 7 positions matching TRBD1. J lost 2 bases, V lost 5 bases, and 8 bases had no gene match. This CDR3 is 15 amino acids long. Germline values: CDR1 ENHRY, CDR2 SYGVKD. CDR3 in amino acids: CAISSTRDSNYGYTF. CDR3 in DNA: TGTGCCATCAGTTCAACCCGGGACAGCAACTATGGCTACACCTTC.

This sequence joins TRBV18 and TRBJ1-4, with TRBD1 identical over 9 bases. The CDR3 covers 14 residues. The V gene end was trimmed by 3 bases and the J gene end by 8 bases; junction bases not matched to a gene: 4. Germline V lookup: CDR1 KGHSH, CDR2 LQKENI. This CDR3 is CASSPGTGREKLFF. The CDR3 bases are TGTGCCAGCTCACCGGGGACAGGGCGAGAAAAACTGTTTTTT.